Reported below is one T cell receptor beta chain. Its target is unknown. Sequencing was done on patients that had shown CD8+CD57+ cell expansion by flow cytometry. When blood sampling took place, the patients had received no therapy. The data stem from a study of CD8+CD57+ T cells in acquired aplastic anemia. CDR3 length equals 14 residues. Germline lookup yields CDR1 SGHNT and CDR2 YYREEE (reference sequence). The J segment lost 3 bases and the V segment lost 4 bases, leaving 4 bases of the junction unmatched. Study-wide results and limits: Sharing between patients and controls was observed for twenty-nine CD8+ CDR3 sequences.

CDR3 and TCR beta VDJ profiling relied on genomic DNA as the template. TCRdb re-called the reads through MiXCR, storing one row per CDR3 protein. The sample holds approximately 130,000 distinct CDR3 sequences, about 40% seen once. This clonotype originated in a human donor with aplastic anemia. The chain employs TRBV5-4 and TRBJ2-3, with TRBD2 matching over 8 bases. The sequenced sample consisted of sorted CD4+, CD8+, or CD8+CD57+ T cells (not recorded which) from PBMCs. The CDR3 sequence is CASSPAGATDTQYF. CDR3 coding DNA: TGTGCCAGCAGCCCAGCGGGGGCGACAGATACGCAGTATTTT.